This note documents a single T cell receptor beta chain sequence. The record originates from a study of OX40 agonist ivuxolimab in advanced cancers. Libraries were prepared by immunoSEQ multiplex PCR; TCRdb keeps only in-frame clonotypes and omits some of them. There are nearly 80,000 clones in the sample; more than 90% occur only once, and more than 5.5% lies in the top ten. Germline V CDR1 and CDR2: SGHTA, FQGTGA. Losses at the gene ends were 4 bases for V and 7 bases for J; bases not matched to a gene: 4. The CDR3 is 14 amino acids. The chain carries TRBV7-3 and TRBJ2-1; 10 nucleotides match TRBD2. The origin of this receptor is an adult with an advanced solid tumor such as melanoma, head and neck, liver or kidney cancer. This specimen was CD4+ or CD8+ T cells sorted from blood, taken in a trial of the OX40 agonist ivuxolimab. CDR3 sequence reads: CASSSSGRTNEQFF. The DNA for the CDR3 is TGTGCCAGCAGCTCTAGCGGGAGAACAAATGAGCAGTTCTTC.